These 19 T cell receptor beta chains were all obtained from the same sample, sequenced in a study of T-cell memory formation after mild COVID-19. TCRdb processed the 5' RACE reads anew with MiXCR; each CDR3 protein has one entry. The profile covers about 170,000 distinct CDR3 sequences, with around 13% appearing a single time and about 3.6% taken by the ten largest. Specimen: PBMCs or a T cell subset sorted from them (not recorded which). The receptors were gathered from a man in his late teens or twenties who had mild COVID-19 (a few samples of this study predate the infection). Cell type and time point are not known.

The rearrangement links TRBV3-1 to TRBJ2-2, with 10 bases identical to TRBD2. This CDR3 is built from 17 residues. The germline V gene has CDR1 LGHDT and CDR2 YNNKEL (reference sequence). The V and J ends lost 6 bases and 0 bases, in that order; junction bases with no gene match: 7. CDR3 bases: TGTGCCAGCAGTCATCTAGCGGGGGCCGCGAACACCGGGGAGCTGTTTTTT. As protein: CASSHLAGAANTGELFF.

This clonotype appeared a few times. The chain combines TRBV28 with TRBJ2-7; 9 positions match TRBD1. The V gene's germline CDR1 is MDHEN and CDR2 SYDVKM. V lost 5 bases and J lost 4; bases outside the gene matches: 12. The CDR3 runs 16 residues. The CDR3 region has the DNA TGTGCCAGCAGTGGACAGGGGATGGACCCCCGTTACGAGCAGTACGTC. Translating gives CASSGQGMDPRYEQYV.

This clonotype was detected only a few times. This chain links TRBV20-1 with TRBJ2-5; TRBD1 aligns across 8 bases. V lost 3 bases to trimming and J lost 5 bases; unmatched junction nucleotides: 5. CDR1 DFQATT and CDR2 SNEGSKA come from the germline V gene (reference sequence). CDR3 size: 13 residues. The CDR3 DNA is TGCAGTGCTAGGACAGGGGAAGGGGAGACCCAGTACTTC. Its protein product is CSARTGEGETQYF.

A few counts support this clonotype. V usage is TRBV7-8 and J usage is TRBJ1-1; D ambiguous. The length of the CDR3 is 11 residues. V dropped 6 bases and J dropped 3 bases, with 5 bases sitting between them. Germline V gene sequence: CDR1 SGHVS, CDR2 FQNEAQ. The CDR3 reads CASSSDTEAFF. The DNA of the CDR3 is TGTGCCAGCAGTTCGGACACTGAAGCTTTCTTT.

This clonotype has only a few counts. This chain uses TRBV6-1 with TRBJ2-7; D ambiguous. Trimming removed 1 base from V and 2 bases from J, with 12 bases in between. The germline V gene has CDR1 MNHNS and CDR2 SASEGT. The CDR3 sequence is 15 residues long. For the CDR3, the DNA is TGTGCCAGCAGTGAAGGGGCAGGCCCAGCCTACGAGCAGTACGTC. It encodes CASSEGAGPAYEQYV.

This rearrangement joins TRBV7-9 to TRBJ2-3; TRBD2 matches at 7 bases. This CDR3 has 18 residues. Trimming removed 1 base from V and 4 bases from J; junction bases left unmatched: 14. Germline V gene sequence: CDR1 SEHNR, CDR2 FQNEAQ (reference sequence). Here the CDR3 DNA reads TGTGCCAGCAGCTTAGTTGCCCGGGCCAGCGGGGTTGCAGATACGCAGTATTTT. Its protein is CASSLVARASGVADTQYF.

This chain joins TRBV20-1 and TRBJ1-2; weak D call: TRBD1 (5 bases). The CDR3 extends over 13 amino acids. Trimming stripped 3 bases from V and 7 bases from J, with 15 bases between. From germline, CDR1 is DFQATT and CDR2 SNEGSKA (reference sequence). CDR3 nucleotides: TGCAGTGCTAGCCCAAGGGGTGTTGGTGGCTACACCTTC. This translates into CSASPRGVGGYTF.

This CDR3 is CASGGAVRETQYF. The CDR3 coding sequence is TGTGCCAGCGGGGGGGCAGTGCGGGAGACCCAGTACTTC. V is TRBV2 and J is TRBJ2-5, with D possibly matching TRBD2 (7 bases). The V end lost 8 bases, the J end lost 5 bases, and 15 bases lay between the germline ends. This CDR3 region has 13 residues. Germline V gene lookup returns CDR1 SNHLY and CDR2 FYNNEI.

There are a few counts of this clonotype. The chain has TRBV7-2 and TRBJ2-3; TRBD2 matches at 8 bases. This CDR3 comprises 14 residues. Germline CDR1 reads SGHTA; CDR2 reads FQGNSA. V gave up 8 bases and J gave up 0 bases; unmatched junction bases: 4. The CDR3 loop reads CASDRGGSTDTQYF. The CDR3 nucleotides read TGTGCCAGCGACCGGGGGGGAAGCACAGATACGCAGTATTTT. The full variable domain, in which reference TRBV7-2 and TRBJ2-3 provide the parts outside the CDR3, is GAGVSQSPSNKVTEKGKDVELRCDPISGHTALYWYRQSLGQGLEFLIYFQGNSAPDKSGLPSDRFSAERTGGSVSTLTIQRTQQEDSAVYLCASDRGGSTDTQYFGPGTRLTVL.

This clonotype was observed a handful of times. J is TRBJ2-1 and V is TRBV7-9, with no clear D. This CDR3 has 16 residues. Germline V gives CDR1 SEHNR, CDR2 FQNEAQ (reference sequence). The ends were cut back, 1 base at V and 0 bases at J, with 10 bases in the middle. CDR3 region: CASSLGGGRSYNEQFF. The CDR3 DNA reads TGTGCCAGCAGCTTAGGAGGCGGTCGCTCCTACAATGAGCAGTTCTTC.

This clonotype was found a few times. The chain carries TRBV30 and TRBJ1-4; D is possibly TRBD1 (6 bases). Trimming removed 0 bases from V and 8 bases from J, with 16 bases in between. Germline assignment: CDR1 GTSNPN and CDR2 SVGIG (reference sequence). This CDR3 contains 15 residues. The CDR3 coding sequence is TGTGCCTGGAGTGTACGCAGGGGAATCGGGGAAAAACTGTTTTTT. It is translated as CAWSVRRGIGEKLFF.

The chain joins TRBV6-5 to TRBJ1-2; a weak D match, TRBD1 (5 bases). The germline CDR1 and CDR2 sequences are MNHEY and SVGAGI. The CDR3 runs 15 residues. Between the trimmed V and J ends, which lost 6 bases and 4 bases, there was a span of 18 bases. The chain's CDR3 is CASSLYGGGGYGYTF. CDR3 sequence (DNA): TGTGCCAGCAGCTTATATGGGGGTGGGGGCTATGGCTACACCTTC.

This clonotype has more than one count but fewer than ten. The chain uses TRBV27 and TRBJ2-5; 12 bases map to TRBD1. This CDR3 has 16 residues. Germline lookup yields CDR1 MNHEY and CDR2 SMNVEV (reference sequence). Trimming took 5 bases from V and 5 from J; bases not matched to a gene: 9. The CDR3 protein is CASSKNRDRGQETQYF. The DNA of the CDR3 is TGTGCCAGCAGTAAAAACCGGGACAGGGGGCAGGAGACCCAGTACTTC.

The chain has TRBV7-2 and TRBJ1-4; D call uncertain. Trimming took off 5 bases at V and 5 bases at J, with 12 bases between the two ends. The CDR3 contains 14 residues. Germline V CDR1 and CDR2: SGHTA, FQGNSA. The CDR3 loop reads CASSRGPVNEKLFF. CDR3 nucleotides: TGTGCCAGCAGCCGGGGTCCTGTAAATGAAAAACTGTTTTTT. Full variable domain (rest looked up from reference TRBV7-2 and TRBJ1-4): GAGVSQSPSNKVTEKGKDVELRCDPISGHTALYWYRQSLGQGLEFLIYFQGNSAPDKSGLPSDRFSAERTGGSVSTLTIQRTQQEDSAVYLCASSRGPVNEKLFFGSGTQLSVL.

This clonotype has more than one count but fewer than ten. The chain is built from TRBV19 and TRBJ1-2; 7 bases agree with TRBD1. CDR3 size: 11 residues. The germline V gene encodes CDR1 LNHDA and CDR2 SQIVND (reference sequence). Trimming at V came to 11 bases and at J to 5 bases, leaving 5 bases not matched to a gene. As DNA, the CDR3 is TGTGCCCTCCGGACAGGTTATGGCTACACCTTC. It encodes CALRTGYGYTF. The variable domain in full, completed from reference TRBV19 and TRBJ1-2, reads DGGITQSPKYLFRKEGQNVTLSCEQNLNHDAMYWYRQDPGQGLRLIYYSQIVNDFQKGDIAEGYSVSREKKESFPLTVTSAQKNPTAFYLCALRTGYGYTFGSGTRLTVV.

CDR3 sequence (DNA): TGTGCCAGCAGCTTAGAGGGAAGAATCCGGGCTGGAAACACCATATATTTT. Its protein is CASSLEGRIRAGNTIYF. The J gene is TRBJ1-3, the V gene TRBV7-6; D remains ambiguous. This CDR3 is built from 17 residues. Germline CDR1 reads SGHVS; CDR2 reads FNYEAQ. Trimming removed 1 base at V and 2 bases at J, with 15 bases between.

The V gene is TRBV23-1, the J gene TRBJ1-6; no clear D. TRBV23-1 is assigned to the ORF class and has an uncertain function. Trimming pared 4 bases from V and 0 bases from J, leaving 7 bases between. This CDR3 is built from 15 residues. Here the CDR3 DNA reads TGCGCCAGCAGTCCTCAAAGCTCCTATAATTCACCCCTCCACTTT. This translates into CASSPQSSYNSPLHF.

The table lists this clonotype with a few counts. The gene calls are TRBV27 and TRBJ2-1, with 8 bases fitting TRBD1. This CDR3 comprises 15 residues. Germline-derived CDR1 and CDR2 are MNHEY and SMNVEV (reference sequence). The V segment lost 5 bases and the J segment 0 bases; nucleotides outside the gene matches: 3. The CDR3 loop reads CASSRQGISYNEQFF. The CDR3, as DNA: TGTGCCAGCAGTCGACAGGGGATCTCCTACAATGAGCAGTTCTTC.

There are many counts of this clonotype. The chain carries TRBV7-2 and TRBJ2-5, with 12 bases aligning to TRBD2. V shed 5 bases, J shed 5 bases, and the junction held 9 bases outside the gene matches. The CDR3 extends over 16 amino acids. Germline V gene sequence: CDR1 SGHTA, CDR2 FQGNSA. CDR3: CASSQASGGAGETQYF. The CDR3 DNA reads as TGTGCCAGCAGCCAAGCTAGCGGGGGGGCCGGTGAGACCCAGTACTTC.